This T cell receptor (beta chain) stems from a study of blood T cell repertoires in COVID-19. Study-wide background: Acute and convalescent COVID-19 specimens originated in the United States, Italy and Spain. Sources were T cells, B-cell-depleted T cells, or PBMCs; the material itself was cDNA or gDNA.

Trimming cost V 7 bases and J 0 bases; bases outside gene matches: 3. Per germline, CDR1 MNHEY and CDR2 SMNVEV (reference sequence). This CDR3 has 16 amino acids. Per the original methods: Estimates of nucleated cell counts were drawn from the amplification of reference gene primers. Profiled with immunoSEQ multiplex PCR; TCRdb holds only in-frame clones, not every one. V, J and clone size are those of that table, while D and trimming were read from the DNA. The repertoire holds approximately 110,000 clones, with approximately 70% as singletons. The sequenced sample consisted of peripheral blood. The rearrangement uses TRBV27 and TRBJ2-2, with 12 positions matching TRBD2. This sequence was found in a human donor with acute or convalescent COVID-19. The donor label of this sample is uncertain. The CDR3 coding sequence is TGTGCCAGCATTAGGACTAGCGGGACGAACACCGGGGAGCTGTTTTTT. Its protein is CASIRTSGTNTGELFF.